The 14 T cell receptor beta chains given below trace back to one sample, sequenced in a study of blood T cell repertoires in COVID-19. Sequenced by immunoSEQ multiplex PCR; TCRdb stores in-frame clones only, minus some. The sample comprises a few hundred thousand clones, 70% to 90% of which are singletons, and approximately 1.8% rests with the top ten. Sequenced sample: PBMCs or T cells enriched from blood (not recorded which). The receptors come from a man aged 35-49 years in a cohort exposed to, infected with or recovered from COVID-19 (not recorded which).

This chain connects TRBV7-3 to TRBJ2-2, with 9 bases aligning to TRBD2. Trimming took 5 bases from V and 1 from J; bases not matched to a gene: 8. Germline assignment: CDR1 SGHTA and CDR2 FQGTGA. The CDR3 consists of 17 residues. CDR3 residues: CASSPTPSGKNTGELFF. As DNA, the CDR3 is TGTGCCAGCAGCCCAACCCCTAGCGGGAAGAACACCGGGGAGCTGTTTTTT.

J is TRBJ1-6 and V is TRBV6-5, with a tentative D call TRBD1 (5 bases). This CDR3 is 16 amino acids long. Germline CDR1 is MNHEY and CDR2 is SVGAGI. V was pared by 0 bases and J by 7 bases, with 13 bases between. The CDR3 spells CASSYSPGRGNSPLHF. In DNA form, the CDR3 reads TGTGCCAGCAGTTACTCCCCCGGCCGGGGGAATTCACCCCTCCACTTT.

This clone was observed a single time. The chain joins TRBV5-1 to TRBJ1-1; D remains ambiguous. V dropped 4 bases and J dropped 0 bases, with 13 bases sitting between them. This CDR3 contains 15 residues. The germline V gene has CDR1 SGHRS and CDR2 YFSETQ. The DNA for the CDR3 is TGCGCCAGCAGCCGGGGAGGTTTCGTGAACACTGAAGCTTTCTTT. It translates to CASSRGGFVNTEAFF.

This clone has a handful of counts. The chain employs TRBV15 and TRBJ2-3, with 13 nucleotides matching TRBD2. The CDR3 sequence is 22 residues long. CDR1 and CDR2 from the germline V gene are LNHNV and YYDKDF (reference sequence). Unmatched junction bases numbered 18, after V lost 0 bases and J lost 3 bases. CDR3 amino acids: CATSRDDSVELAGGGRTDTQYF. In DNA, the CDR3 is TGTGCCACCAGCAGAGATGATTCGGTAGAACTAGCGGGAGGGGGGAGAACAGATACGCAGTATTTT.

This chain uses TRBV7-3 with TRBJ2-1; 10 nucleotides match TRBD2. CDR3 length: 15 amino acids. Germline CDR1 and CDR2: SGHTA and FQGTGA. The junction had 4 bases not matched to a gene; V was cut back by 4 bases and J by 4 bases. For the CDR3, the DNA is TGTGCCAGCAGCTCAAGGACTAGCGGTTACAATGAGCAGTTCTTC. It encodes CASSSRTSGYNEQFF.

The chain carries TRBV4-2 and TRBJ2-7; D remains ambiguous. The CDR3 has 15 residues. Germline CDR1 reads LGHNA; CDR2 reads YNFKEQ. Deletions cut 0 bases from V and 3 bases from J, with 12 bases between. The CDR3 reads CASSQDLNQNYEQYF. The CDR3 DNA is TGTGCCAGCAGCCAAGATCTTAACCAGAACTACGAGCAGTACTTC.

This clone was recorded a few times. The rearrangement links TRBV6-5 to TRBJ2-1; no clear D gene. Germline V CDR1 and CDR2: MNHEY, SVGAGI. V dropped 0 bases and J dropped 10 bases, with 13 bases sitting between them. This CDR3 has 14 residues. In nucleotides, the CDR3 is TGTGCCAGCAGTTACTCGTTAGCCGAACCAGAGCAGTTCTTC. This codes for CASSYSLAEPEQFF.

V and J are TRBV6-4 and TRBJ1-2, with D possibly matching TRBD1 (5 bases). Trimming stripped 2 bases from V and 8 bases from J, with 15 bases between. Per germline, CDR1 MRHNA and CDR2 SNTAGT. This CDR3 has 14 amino acids. As DNA, the CDR3 is TGTGCCAGCAGTGACCAGGGTGGTAAAGGCGGCTACACCTTC. Translated, it gives CASSDQGGKGGYTF.

The chain is built from TRBV18 and TRBJ2-2; TRBD2 matches at 10 bases. The V gene's germline CDR1 is KGHSH and CDR2 LQKENI. The junction had 3 bases not matched to a gene; V was cut back by 5 bases and J by 3 bases. This CDR3 region has 15 residues. CDR3 sequence: CASSETSGYTGELFF. As DNA, the CDR3 is TGTGCCAGCTCAGAGACTAGCGGGTACACCGGGGAGCTGTTTTTT.

The chain is built from TRBV19 and TRBJ1-2; 12 bases fit TRBD1. Germline trimming cut 8 bases from V and 5 bases from J; bases unmatched to any gene: 9. CDR3 size: 15 residues. From germline, CDR1 is LNHDA and CDR2 SQIVND (reference sequence). DNA of the CDR3: TGTGCCAGTTCCCCGGGACAGGGGGCGCGGTATGGCTACACCTTC. The encoded protein is CASSPGQGARYGYTF.

The chain employs TRBV10-3 and TRBJ2-3; no firm D call. The germline gives CDR1 ENHRY, CDR2 SYGVKD. The CDR3 is 14 amino acids. Trimming pared 0 bases from V and 4 bases from J, leaving 8 bases between. This chain's CDR3 is CAISESRLPDTQYF. Written as DNA, the CDR3 is TGTGCCATCAGTGAGTCGAGGCTTCCAGATACGCAGTATTTT.

The chain uses TRBV7-2 and TRBJ2-7; D may be TRBD2 (5 bases). Germline assignment: CDR1 SGHTA and CDR2 FQGNSA. The CDR3 contains 13 residues. With 6 bases removed from V and 0 bases from J, the gap between germline ends came to 9 bases. The CDR3 DNA is TGTGCCAGCAGTCTTAGCGACTCCTACGAGCAGTACTTC. Residues: CASSLSDSYEQYF.

This clone was counted once. V usage is TRBV5-1 and J usage is TRBJ1-2, with no clear D. The CDR3 runs to 15 residues. V was clipped by 2 bases and J by 2 bases, with 13 bases between them. CDR1 and CDR2 from the germline V gene are SGHRS and YFSETQ. The CDR3 is CASSFDTTWNYGYTF. CDR3 nucleotide sequence: TGCGCCAGCAGCTTCGACACCACGTGGAACTATGGCTACACCTTC.

The rearrangement uses TRBV9 and TRBJ2-5; 14 bases are a match to TRBD2. Trimming at V came to 0 bases and at J to 5 bases, leaving 3 bases not matched to a gene. CDR3 length: 16 amino acids. CDR1 and CDR2 from the germline V gene are SGDLS and YYNGEE. Here the CDR3 DNA reads TGTGCCAGCAGCGTAGAGGGACTAGCGGGAGTTGAGACCCAGTACTTC. Its translation is CASSVEGLAGVETQYF.